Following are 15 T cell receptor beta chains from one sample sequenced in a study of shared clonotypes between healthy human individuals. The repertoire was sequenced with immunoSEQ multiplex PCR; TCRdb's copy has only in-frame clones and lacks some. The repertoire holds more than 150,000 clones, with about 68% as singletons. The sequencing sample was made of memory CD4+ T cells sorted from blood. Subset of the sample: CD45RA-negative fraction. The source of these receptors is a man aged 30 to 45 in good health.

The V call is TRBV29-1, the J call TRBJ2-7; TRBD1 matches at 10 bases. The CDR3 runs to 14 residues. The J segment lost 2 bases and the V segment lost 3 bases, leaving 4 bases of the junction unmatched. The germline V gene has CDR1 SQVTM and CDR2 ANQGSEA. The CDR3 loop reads CSVDGQGGTYEQYF. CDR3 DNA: TGCAGCGTTGACGGACAGGGGGGAACCTACGAGCAGTACTTC.

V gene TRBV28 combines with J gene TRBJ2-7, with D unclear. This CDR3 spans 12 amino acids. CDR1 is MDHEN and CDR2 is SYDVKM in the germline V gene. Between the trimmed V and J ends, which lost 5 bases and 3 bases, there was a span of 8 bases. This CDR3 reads CASSPPYYEQYF. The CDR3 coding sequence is TGTGCCAGCAGTCCCCCATACTACGAGCAGTACTTC.

The CDR3 region has the DNA TGTGCCAGCAGGAAAAAGGGACAAGGGGGCACAGATACGCAGTATTTT. It specifies CASRKKGQGGTDTQYF. V usage is TRBV27 and J usage is TRBJ2-3; weak D call: TRBD1 (6 bases). This CDR3 has 16 amino acids. The V end was cut by 6 bases, the J end by 1 base, with 17 bases between. CDR1 is MNHEY, CDR2 SMNVEV, per germline (reference sequence).

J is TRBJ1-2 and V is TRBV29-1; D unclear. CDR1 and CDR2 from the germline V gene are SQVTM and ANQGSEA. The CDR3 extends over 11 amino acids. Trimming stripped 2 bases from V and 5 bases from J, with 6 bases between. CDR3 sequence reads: CSVEMGYGYTF. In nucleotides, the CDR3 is TGCAGCGTTGAAATGGGGTATGGCTACACCTTC.

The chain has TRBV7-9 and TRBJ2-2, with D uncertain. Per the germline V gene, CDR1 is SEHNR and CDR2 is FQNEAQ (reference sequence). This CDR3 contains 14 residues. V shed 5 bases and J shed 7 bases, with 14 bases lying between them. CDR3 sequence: CASSPLSRVGELFF. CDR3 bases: TGTGCCAGCAGCCCACTGAGTAGGGTCGGGGAGCTGTTTTTT. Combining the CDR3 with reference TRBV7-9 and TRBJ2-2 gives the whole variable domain DTGVSQNPRHKITKRGQNVTFRCDPISEHNRLYWYRQTLGQGPEFLTYFQNEAQLEKSRLLSDRFSAERPKGSFSTLEIQRTEQGDSAMYLCASSPLSRVGELFFGEGSRLTVL.

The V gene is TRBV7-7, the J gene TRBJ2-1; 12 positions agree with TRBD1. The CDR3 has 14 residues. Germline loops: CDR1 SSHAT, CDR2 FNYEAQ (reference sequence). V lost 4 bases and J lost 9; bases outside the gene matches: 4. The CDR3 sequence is CASSSGTGGVEQFF. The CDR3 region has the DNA TGTGCCAGCAGCTCTGGGACAGGGGGCGTTGAGCAGTTCTTC.

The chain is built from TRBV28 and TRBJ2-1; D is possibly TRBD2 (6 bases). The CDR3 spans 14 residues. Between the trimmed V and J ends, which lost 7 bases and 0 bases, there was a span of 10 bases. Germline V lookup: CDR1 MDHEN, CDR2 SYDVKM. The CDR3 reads CASNGGYSYNEQFF. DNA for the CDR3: TGTGCCAGCAACGGAGGGTACTCCTACAATGAGCAGTTCTTC.

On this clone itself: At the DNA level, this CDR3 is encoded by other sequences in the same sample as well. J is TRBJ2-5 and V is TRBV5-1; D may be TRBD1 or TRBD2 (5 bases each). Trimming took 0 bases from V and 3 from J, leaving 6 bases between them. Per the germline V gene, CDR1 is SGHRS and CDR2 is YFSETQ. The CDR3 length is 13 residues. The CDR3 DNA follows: TGCGCCAGCAGCTTGGTGGGGGAAGAGACCCAGTACTTC. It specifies CASSLVGEETQYF.

CDR3 sequence reads: CASSLGTSGSDEQFF. In DNA form, the CDR3 reads TGTGCCAGCAGCCTAGGGACTAGCGGGAGCGATGAGCAGTTCTTC. The chain has TRBV7-9 and TRBJ2-1, with TRBD2 matching 14 bases. Looked up from germline, CDR1 is SEHNR and CDR2 is FQNEAQ (reference sequence). V dropped 5 bases and J dropped 8; count of bases not matched to a gene: 5. The CDR3 is 15 residues long.

The CDR3 sequence is CASSLGGRNEQFF. In nucleotides, the CDR3 is TGTGCCAGCAGCCTCGGGGGACGAAATGAGCAGTTCTTC. The J gene is TRBJ2-1, the V gene TRBV7-3; maybe TRBD2 (6 bases). Germline assignment: CDR1 SGHTA and CDR2 FQGTGA. The CDR3 contains 13 residues. Trimming removed 5 bases at V and 7 bases at J, with 12 bases between.

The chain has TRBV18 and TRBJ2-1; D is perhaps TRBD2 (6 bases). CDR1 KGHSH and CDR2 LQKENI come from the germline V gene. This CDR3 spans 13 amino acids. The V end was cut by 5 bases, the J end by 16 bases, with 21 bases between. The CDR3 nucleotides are TGTGCCAGCTCAGGTTCGCGGGACCTAACGTACTTCTTC. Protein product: CASSGSRDLTYFF.

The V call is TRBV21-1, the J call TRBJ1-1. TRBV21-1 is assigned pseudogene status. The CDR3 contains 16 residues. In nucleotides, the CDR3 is TGTGCCAGCAGCAAAATCCATCCTAGGAGGGGCCGAGAAGCTTTCTTT. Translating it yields CASSKIHPRRGREAFF.

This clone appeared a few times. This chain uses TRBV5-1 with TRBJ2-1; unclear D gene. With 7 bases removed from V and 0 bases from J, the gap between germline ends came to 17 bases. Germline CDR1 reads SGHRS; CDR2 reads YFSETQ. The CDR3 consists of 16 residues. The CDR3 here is CASRLAPVGSYNEQFF. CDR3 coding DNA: TGCGCCAGCCGGCTGGCGCCTGTCGGCTCCTACAATGAGCAGTTCTTC.

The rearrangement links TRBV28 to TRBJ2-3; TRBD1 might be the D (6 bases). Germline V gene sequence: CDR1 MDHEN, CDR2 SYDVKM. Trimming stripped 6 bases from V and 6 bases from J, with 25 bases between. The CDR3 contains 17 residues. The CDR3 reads CASSVRKQGNRADTQYF. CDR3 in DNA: TGTGCCAGCAGCGTCAGGAAACAGGGAAATCGAGCGGATACGCAGTATTTT.

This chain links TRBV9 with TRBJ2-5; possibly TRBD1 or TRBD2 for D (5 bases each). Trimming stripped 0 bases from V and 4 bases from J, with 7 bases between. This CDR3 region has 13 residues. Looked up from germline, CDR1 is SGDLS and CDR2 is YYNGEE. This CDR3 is CASSVGDGETQYF. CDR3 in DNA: TGTGCCAGCAGCGTAGGGGACGGAGAGACCCAGTACTTC.